The clone carrying this T cell receptor (beta chain) was detected ten times or more. The antigen remains unidentified. Germline V gives CDR1 MGHDK, CDR2 SYGVNS. V shed 5 bases and J shed 5 bases, with 10 bases lying between them. The CDR3 extends over 13 amino acids. Unique molecular identifiers were attached to individual cDNA molecules during library preparation. In the original analysis: A per-sample median of around 88,000 TCRs was observed, with counts ranging from about 23,224 to 690,600. TCRdb re-derived calls from the RACE reads in MiXCR, one entry per CDR3 protein. The V and J calls here are based on TCRdb, not the publication. This table has 65,000 to 95,000 distinct CDR3 sequences, around 9.3% appearing once. The entry originates in a study of human T cells and chemical hapten exposure. The wider study: Across samples, TCR yields varied, mostly owing to small differences in pooled library volumes.

Study-level results: The number of TCRs above 1 in 1000 frequency did not change after DPC sensitization.

Time point described: healthy volunteer bleed at 6 weeks. Unfractionated whole blood served as the source for total RNA extraction. The clonotype originates from a female donor in good health. Some clones in this sample may be carry-over from other donors' samples. Sequencing was carried out using whole blood. J is TRBJ1-5 and V is TRBV25-1, with D unclear. CDR3 nucleotides: TGTGCCAGCAGTAATAGGTACGATCAGCCCCAGCATTTT. It is translated as CASSNRYDQPQHF.